These T cell receptor beta chains were read from a single sample in a study of technical replicates of blood from a handful of donors. The assay was immunoSEQ multiplex PCR, and TCRdb's table has in-frame clones only and misses some. The sample lists 65,000 to 90,000 clones, 90% occurring once. Sequencing was performed on PBMCs. These receptors came from a human donor in good health. Some clones in this sample may be carry-over from other donors' samples. Both conserved end residues are part of each CDR3.

V gene	CDR3 protein
TRBV30	CAWSKGLEETQYF
TRBV18	CASSPPTGSSYEQYF
TRBV29-1	CSVEWGGMRDTQYF
TRBV2	CASSAPGGAGEQYF
TRBV25-1	CASSDSDGYSYEQYF
TRBV4-1	CASSQDLGTGYQPQHF
TRBV2	CASSGTGGYQPQHF
TRBV9	CASSNTDGVGGETQYF
TRBV29-1	CSVERTGSSYNEQFF
TRBV7-2	CASSFRDRGTNEKLFF
TRBV10-3	CAISESTRQGPNEKLFF
TRBV29-1	CSVESLGTETSETQYF
TRBV7-7	CASSPGLAGENEQYF
TRBV11-2	CASSLVREQFF
TRBV5-4	CASSLTGKRYEQYF
TRBV7-2	CASSPQITSGGYNEQYF
TRBV5-8	CASSVQANGYTF
TRBV18	CASSLYRTVGTEAFF
TRBV7-3	CASSPGRGLAGGNEQFF
TRBV7-9	CASSLGQSSYEQYF
TRBV16	CASTKGSRSPYNEQFF
TRBV2	CASNVETSAFNEQFF